This entry features one TCR beta chain sequence. The source of the sample is a study of blood T cell repertoires in COVID-19. The overall study: Some COVID-19 samples were acute and others convalescent; all came from the United States, Italy and Spain.

The protocol was immunoSEQ multiplex PCR, while the TCRdb copy is restricted to in-frame clones and leaves out a portion. The table has more than 100,000 clones, approximately 88% seen once. The sample comprised peripheral blood. This receptor was obtained from a man aged 60 to 69 with acute or convalescent COVID-19.

The CDR3 coding sequence is TGTGCCATCAGTGAAATTGAGACAGGAGAAGAGACCCAGTACTTC. Translating it yields CAISEIETGEETQYF. The chain is built from TRBV10-3 and TRBJ2-5, with D perhaps TRBD1 (6 bases). The CDR3 extends over 15 amino acids. V shed 3 bases and J shed 3 bases, with 14 bases lying between them. CDR1 and CDR2 (germline): ENHRY, SYGVKD.